A selection of T cell receptor beta chains follows, all from one sample in a study of T cells in Graves' hyperthyroidism and ophthalmopathy. TCRdb reanalysed the multiplex PCR reads using MiXCR and keeps one entry per CDR3 protein. This sample yields around 390,000 distinct CDR3 sequences, of which around 13% are seen a single time; 15% to 20% belongs to the top ten. The material sequenced was blood. The source is a woman under 40 with Graves' ophthalmopathy. Both conserved end residues are part of each CDR3. Fields, in order: V gene, J gene, clone size, D gene, CDR3 protein, CDR3 DNA. D genes are given only for firm matches. A row's size may be missing; if present it is once, few, many or a size class.

TRBV6-1,TRBJ1-2,many,.,CASRAGQSSEGRYGYTF,TGTGCCAGCAGGGCCGGACAGAGCAGTGAGGGGCGTTATGGCTACACCTTC
TRBV7-2,TRBJ1-1,many,.,CASSPDIWNTEAFF,TGTGCCAGCAGCCCGGACATTTGGAACACTGAAGCTTTCTTT
TRBV6-1,TRBJ2-6,many,TRBD2,CASSEGTSGNSGANVLTF,TGTGCCAGCAGTGAAGGGACTAGCGGGAACTCTGGGGCCAACGTCCTGACTTTC
TRBV27,TRBJ2-7,many,TRBD1,CASSLHWDSRSYEQYF,TGTGCCAGCAGTTTACACTGGGACAGCCGCTCCTACGAGCAGTACTTC
TRBV28,TRBJ2-6,many,TRBD1,CASKTPGTVNDLSGANVLTF,TGTGCCAGCAAGACCCCCGGGACAGTTAATGACCTCTCTGGGGCCAACGTCCTGACTTTC
TRBV28,TRBJ2-1,many,TRBD1,CASSSRTGGNEQFF,TGTGCCAGCAGTTCTCGGACAGGGGGCAATGAGCAGTTCTTC
TRBV6-5,TRBJ2-5,few,.,CASSYSGTFYPVYQETQYF,TGTGCCAGCAGTTACTCCGGGACCTTCTACCCCGTGTACCAAGAGACCCAGTACTTC
TRBV25-1,TRBJ2-3,many,.,CASSEWGTDTQYF,TGTGCCAGCAGTGAATGGGGGACGGATACGCAGTATTTT
TRBV18,TRBJ1-5,many,TRBD1,CASSPKTGSFSQPQHF,TGTGCCAGCTCACCCAAGACAGGGTCCTTCTCTCAGCCCCAGCATTTT
TRBV7-3,TRBJ2-3,many,TRBD2,CASSLRAGGQADTQYF,TGTGCCAGCAGCTTAAGAGCGGGGGGGCAAGCAGATACGCAGTATTTT
TRBV11-2,TRBJ2-7,many,.,CASSRLEQYF,TGTGCCAGCAGCCGTTTGGAGCAGTACTTC
TRBV2,TRBJ2-3,many,.,CASRAGGGEYF,TGTGCCAGCAGGGCCGGCGGGGGCGAGTATTTT
TRBV20-1,TRBJ2-3,.,.,CSAEVGQRGHTDTQYF,TGCAGTGCCGAGGTAGGACAGCGGGGCCACACAGATACGCAGTATTTT
TRBV18,TRBJ2-3,many,.,CASSPRKGSDTQYF,TGTGCCAGCTCACCCCGGAAGGGTTCCGATACGCAGTATTTT
TRBV7-8,TRBJ1-1,many,.,CASSLAKRAINSEAFF,TGTGCCAGCAGCTTAGCAAAGCGGGCGATTAACAGTGAAGCTTTCTTT
TRBV12-3/TRBV12-4,TRBJ1-5,many,.,CASSLGRGRFSNQPQHF,TGTGCCAGCAGTTTAGGACGTGGGAGGTTTAGCAATCAGCCCCAGCATTTT
TRBV2,TRBJ1-5,once,.,CASTPVPGQINQPQHF,TGTGCCAGCACTCCGGTCCCGGGACAAATTAATCAGCCCCAGCATTTT
TRBV6-1,TRBJ2-7,many,.,CASSSYRPQGTHEQYF,TGTGCCAGCAGTTCGTACCGGCCACAGGGTACTCACGAGCAGTACTTC
TRBV18,TRBJ1-2,many,.,CASSPNSYGYTF,TGTGCCAGCTCACCTAACAGTTATGGCTACACCTTC
TRBV9,TRBJ2-1,many,TRBD2,CASSRERGHYNEQFF,TGTGCCAGCAGCCGCGAGCGGGGCCACTACAATGAGCAGTTCTTC
TRBV7-2,TRBJ2-1,few,TRBD2,CASSLVVGLAGVSYNEQFF,TGTGCCAGCAGCTTAGTGGTTGGACTAGCGGGGGTCTCCTACAATGAGCAGTTCTTC
TRBV6-6,TRBJ1-3,many,.,CASSYSWDTSGNTIYF,TGTGCCAGCAGTTACTCGTGGGACACGTCTGGAAACACCATATATTTT
TRBV14,TRBJ1-6,few,.,CASSQGGDSPLHF,TGTGCCAGCAGCCAAGGTGGGGACTCCCCCCTCCACTTT
TRBV28,TRBJ1-5,many,.,CASSLGLLSLPNQPQHF,TGTGCCAGCAGTTTAGGTCTCCTCTCACTCCCCAATCAGCCCCAGCATTTT
TRBV27,TRBJ1-3,many,TRBD1,CASSSNRDSHRDTIYF,TGTGCCAGCAGTTCCAACCGGGACAGCCACCGAGACACCATATATTTT
TRBV15,TRBJ2-7,many,TRBD2,CATSRDSGGALVYEQYF,TGTGCCACCAGCAGAGATAGCGGGGGGGCCTTGGTCTACGAGCAGTACTTC
TRBV28,TRBJ1-1,many,.,CASSNREVENTEAFF,TGTGCCAGCAGTAACAGAGAGGTGGAGAACACTGAAGCTTTCTTT
TRBV5-4,TRBJ2-2,.,.,CASSTRGWGQTGPGELFF,TGTGCCAGCAGCACCCGAGGGTGGGGCCAGACAGGCCCCGGGGAGCTGTTTTTT
TRBV11-1,TRBJ2-2,many,TRBD1,CAIRGTGVRAGELFF,TGTGCCATCCGTGGTACAGGGGTGAGGGCCGGGGAGCTGTTTTTT
TRBV6-1,TRBJ2-7,many,.,CASSETRQVEQYF,TGTGCCAGCAGTGAAACCCGACAGGTCGAGCAGTACTTC
TRBV28,TRBJ1-2,.,.,CASTGGNQNWNYGYTF,TGTGCCAGCACCGGGGGAAACCAAAATTGGAACTATGGCTACACCTTC
TRBV14,TRBJ2-6,.,.,CASSQISGTMGTRGANVLTF,TGTGCCAGCAGCCAAATATCGGGGACCATGGGGACGCGTGGGGCCAACGTCCTGACTTTC
TRBV27,TRBJ2-5,many,.,CASRPSLWETQYF,TGTGCCAGCAGGCCTTCACTGTGGGAGACCCAGTACTTC
TRBV28,TRBJ1-2,many,.,CASSTPQDTNYGYTF,TGTGCCAGCAGTACCCCGCAGGACACTAACTATGGCTACACCTTC
TRBV6-1,TRBJ2-4,many,TRBD2,CAGSASGGQKNIQYF,TGTGCCGGCAGTGCTAGCGGGGGCCAGAAAAACATTCAGTACTTC
TRBV5-5,TRBJ2-7,many,TRBD1,CASSGTGLTLYEQYF,TGTGCCAGCAGCGGGACAGGCCTGACGCTATACGAGCAGTACTTC
TRBV20-1,TRBJ2-5,many,TRBD1,CSARRQGVRETQYF,TGCAGTGCTAGACGACAGGGTGTCAGAGAGACCCAGTACTTC
TRBV12-3/TRBV12-4,TRBJ1-1,many,.,CASSLSGRGEAFF,TGTGCCAGCAGTCTCAGCGGCCGTGGGGAAGCTTTCTTT
TRBV18,TRBJ2-1,many,TRBD1,CASSPRQGPDEQFF,TGTGCCAGCTCACCTAGACAGGGCCCCGATGAGCAGTTCTTC
TRBV7-3,TRBJ1-1,.,.,CASNPHPGNTEAFF,TGTGCCAGCAATCCCCACCCGGGGAACACTGAAGCTTTCTTT
TRBV6-1,TRBJ2-2,many,.,CASSDTDVGELFF,TGTGCCAGCAGCGATACAGACGTCGGGGAGCTGTTTTTT
TRBV13,TRBJ2-5,many,TRBD2,CASSLYLAGETQYF,TGTGCCAGCAGCTTATATTTAGCGGGGGAGACCCAGTACTTC
TRBV7-9,TRBJ1-2,many,.,CASSLVVQTHGYTF,TGTGCCAGCAGCTTAGTCGTCCAGACGCATGGCTACACCTTC
TRBV3-1,TRBJ2-5,few,TRBD1,CASSHHPGQGTETQYF,TGTGCCAGCAGCCACCATCCGGGACAGGGGACCGAGACCCAGTACTTC
TRBV27,TRBJ2-1,many,TRBD2,CASSSIGTSVEQFF,TGTGCCAGCAGTTCGATCGGGACTAGCGTTGAGCAGTTCTTC
TRBV7-8,TRBJ2-3,many,.,CASSLNPATDTQYF,TGTGCCAGCAGCTTAAACCCAGCCACAGATACGCAGTATTTT
TRBV28,TRBJ1-2,many,.,CASTTPLSGLSGANYGYTF,TGTGCCAGCACTACTCCTCTGTCAGGCCTGTCGGGGGCGAACTATGGCTACACCTTC
TRBV4-1,TRBJ1-3,.,.,CASSRPLKSSGNTIYF,TGCGCCAGCAGCCGGCCATTGAAGAGCTCTGGAAACACCATATATTTT
TRBV12-3/TRBV12-4,TRBJ2-7,few,.,CASRKRASYEQYF,TGTGCCAGCAGGAAAAGGGCTTCCTACGAGCAGTACTTC
TRBV7-8,TRBJ1-1,many,.,CASLGSTEAFF,TGTGCCAGCCTCGGGAGCACTGAAGCTTTCTTT
TRBV7-2,TRBJ2-1,many,.,CASSQGRSNNEQFF,TGTGCCAGCAGCCAGGGTCGGTCAAACAATGAGCAGTTCTTC
TRBV6-1,TRBJ2-4,.,.,CASMAKNIQYF,TGTGCCAGCATGGCCAAAAACATTCAGTACTTC
TRBV3-1,TRBJ2-3,many,.,CASRSTDTQYF,TGTGCCAGCAGGAGCACAGATACGCAGTATTTT
TRBV13,TRBJ2-3,.,TRBD1,CASSFGTEGADTQYF,TGCGCCAGCAGCTTCGGGACAGAAGGGGCAGATACGCAGTATTTT
TRBV4-1,TRBJ2-3,many,.,CASSQDLQADTQYF,TGCGCCAGCAGCCAAGATCTACAAGCAGATACGCAGTATTTT
TRBV28,TRBJ2-7,many,.,CASSLAGFNEQYF,TGTGCCAGCAGTTTAGCTGGGTTTAACGAGCAGTACTTC